This TCR beta chain was sequenced during a study of cytomegalovirus exposure and HLA in healthy donors. V lost 2 bases to trimming and J lost 7 bases; unmatched junction nucleotides: 9. Germline V gene data show CDR1 as MNHEY and CDR2 as SMNVEV (reference sequence). This CDR3 has 16 amino acids. Worth noting for this clone: Its target is unknown.

60 Vbeta and 13 Jbeta primers were used in PCR. Assay: immunoSEQ multiplex PCR; the TCRdb copy retains only in-frame clones and omits some. This table holds roughly 120,000 clones, around 73% found once. At collection, donors were nominally healthy, but unrecorded immune exposures were probable. General study findings and limits: Equally common other TCR beta chains were less clonally expanded than HLA-associated ones, a later analysis found. In a later analysis, a genetic analysis reported fewer productive-TCR N-insertions in an Asian-associated ancestry cluster than the cohort average.

The clonotype was recovered from a man in his 60s in good health and CMV-seropositive. The genes are TRBV27 and TRBJ2-2, with 8 bases that match TRBD2. Source material: PBMCs. The CDR3 reads CASSLRAGGGIGELFF. CDR3 nucleotide sequence: TGTGCCAGCAGTTTAAGGGCGGGGGGTGGAATCGGGGAGCTGTTTTTT.